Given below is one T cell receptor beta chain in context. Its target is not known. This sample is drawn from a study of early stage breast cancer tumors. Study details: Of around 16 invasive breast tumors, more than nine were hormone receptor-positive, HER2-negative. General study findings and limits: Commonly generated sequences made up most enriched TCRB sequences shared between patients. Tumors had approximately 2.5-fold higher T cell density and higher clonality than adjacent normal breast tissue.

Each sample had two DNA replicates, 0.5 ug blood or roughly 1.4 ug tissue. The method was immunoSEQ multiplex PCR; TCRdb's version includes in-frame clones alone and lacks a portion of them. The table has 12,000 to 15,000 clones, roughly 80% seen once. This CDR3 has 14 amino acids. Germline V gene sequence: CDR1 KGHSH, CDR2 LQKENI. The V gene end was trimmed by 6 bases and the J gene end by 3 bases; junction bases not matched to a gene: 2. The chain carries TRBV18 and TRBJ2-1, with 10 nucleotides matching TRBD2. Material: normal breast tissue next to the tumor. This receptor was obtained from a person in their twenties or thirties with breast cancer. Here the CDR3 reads CASSASGSYNEQFF. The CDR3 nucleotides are TGTGCCAGCTCTGCTAGCGGGAGCTACAATGAGCAGTTCTTC.